Presented here are 19 T cell receptor beta chains from one specimen sequenced in a study of shared T cell receptors in the human thymus. Sequencing was performed with immunoSEQ multiplex PCR; in TCRdb, only in-frame clones are kept and a portion is missing. The data show roughly 660,000 clones, around nine tenths seen once. These data also featured in a second study, about human thymus T cells.

The sample taken for sequencing was thymocytes. The source is a boy less than two years old with a congenital heart defect.

The chain joins TRBV27 to TRBJ2-3, with 7 positions matching TRBD1. CDR3 size: 14 residues. The V gene end was trimmed by 6 bases and the J gene end by 5 bases; junction bases not matched to a gene: 8. Germline-derived CDR1 and CDR2 are MNHEY and SMNVEV (reference sequence). For the CDR3, the DNA is TGTGCCAGCAGCCCGGGACAGTGGGTAGATACGCAGTATTTT. Translating gives CASSPGQWVDTQYF.

The chain employs TRBV21-1 and TRBJ2-3; the D call in the table, TRBD2, was not verified against the DNA. TRBV21-1 is reported as a pseudogene. This CDR3 comprises 19 residues. CDR3 nucleotides: TGTGCCAGCAGCAAAGGTGGGAGCGCCTCATCTACGGGCACAGATACGCAGTATTTT. Its translation is CASSKGGSASSTGTDTQYF.

V and J are TRBV5-6 and TRBJ2-3, with a tentative D call TRBD2 (6 bases). The CDR3 is made up of 17 amino acids. V was shortened by 2 bases and J by 2 bases, with 18 bases between the two germline ends. Germline V gene data show CDR1 as SGHDT and CDR2 as YYEEEE. The DNA of the CDR3 is TGTGCCAGCAGCTTCGGGACTCGAGCTAGTCCCACAGATACGCAGTATTTT. Amino acid sequence: CASSFGTRASPTDTQYF.

The chain has TRBV4-1 and TRBJ2-1; TRBD1 matches 9 bases. The CDR3 has 15 amino acids. Germline loops: CDR1 MGHRA, CDR2 YSYEKL. V was pared by 1 base and J by 3 bases, with 1 base of the junction left unmatched. The CDR3 nucleotides are TGCGCCAGCAGCCAAGGGGACAGGGACTACAATGAGCAGTTCTTC. It translates to CASSQGDRDYNEQFF.

This clone was picked up one time. V gene TRBV11-2 combines with J gene TRBJ2-3; 9 bases agree with TRBD2. The germline CDR1 and CDR2 sequences are SGHAT and FQNNGV. The CDR3 extends over 18 amino acids. V lost 8 bases to trimming and J lost 1 base; unmatched junction nucleotides: 16. CDR3 DNA: TGTGCCAGCGGCCATCAGCGGGAGGCCCAGTGGGGCACAGATACGCAGTATTTT. It is translated as CASGHQREAQWGTDTQYF.

The genes are TRBV6-4 and TRBJ2-1; D may be TRBD1 (6 bases). The V end was cut by 5 bases, the J end by 9 bases, with 23 bases between. Germline V gives CDR1 MRHNA, CDR2 SNTAGT. The CDR3 spans 16 residues. As DNA, the CDR3 is TGTGCCAGCAGTATCAAAACAGGGCTGAGGCTTTCTGAGCAGTTCTTC. It translates to CASSIKTGLRLSEQFF.

The chain combines TRBV27 with TRBJ2-1; TRBD1 matches at 7 bases. The CDR3 runs to 17 residues. V trimming: 4 bases; J trimming: 10 bases; junction bases outside the gene matches: 19. Germline assignment: CDR1 MNHEY and CDR2 SMNVEV (reference sequence). The CDR3, as DNA: TGTGCCAGCAGTTCCCACCAGACAGGGAGAGTAACAGGCGAGCAGTTCTTC. This translates into CASSSHQTGRVTGEQFF.

V and J are TRBV6-5 and TRBJ2-5; D may be TRBD2 (7 bases). The germline V gene encodes CDR1 MNHEY and CDR2 SVGAGI. The CDR3 has 12 amino acids. Trimming shortened V by 6 bases and J by 9 bases, and 14 bases separated the two germline ends. CDR3 coding DNA: TGTGCCAGCAGCCCCCCGCGGGGGCCCCAGTACTTC. Its translation: CASSPPRGPQYF.

J is TRBJ2-1 and V is TRBV27; 7 positions match TRBD2. The trim removed 1 base at V and 10 bases at J, leaving 19 bases unmatched. Germline CDR1 and CDR2: MNHEY and SMNVEV (reference sequence). CDR3 size: 18 residues. As DNA, the CDR3 is TGTGCCAGCAGTTTATTGGGGGTGGGCAGGACGGGGGGTAGGGAGCAGTTCTTC. It codes for CASSLLGVGRTGGREQFF.

The rearrangement joins TRBV11-1 to TRBJ2-6; a weak D match, TRBD2 (5 bases). This CDR3 has 16 residues. Germline V gene data show CDR1 as SGHAT and CDR2 as FQDESV (reference sequence). The V gene lost 0 bases and the J gene lost 1 base, with 7 bases spanning the gap. DNA for the CDR3: TGTGCCAGCAGCTTAGCGAGGGCGTCTGGGGCCAACGTCCTGACTTTC. Translated, it gives CASSLARASGANVLTF.

This chain connects TRBV18 to TRBJ2-3; 11 bases line up with TRBD2. Germline V gene data show CDR1 as KGHSH and CDR2 as LQKENI. The junction had 13 bases not matched to a gene; V was cut back by 8 bases and J by 3 bases. CDR3 length: 17 amino acids. The chain's CDR3 is CASRGTSGSPGTDTQYF. DNA of the CDR3: TGTGCCAGCCGAGGGACTAGCGGTTCCCCAGGTACAGATACGCAGTATTTT. The full variable domain, with the rest looked up from reference TRBV18 and TRBJ2-3, is NAGVMQNPRHLVRRRGQEARLRCSPMKGHSHVYWYRQLPEEGLKFMVYLQKENIIDESGMPKERFSAEFPKEGPSILRIQQVVRGDSAAYFCASRGTSGSPGTDTQYFGPGTRLTVL.

This clone came up once. V usage is TRBV30 and J usage is TRBJ2-7, with a possible D match to TRBD1 (5 bases). The V end was cut by 0 bases, the J end by 1 base, with 16 bases between. Germline V gene lookup returns CDR1 GTSNPN and CDR2 SVGIG (reference sequence). This CDR3 spans 16 amino acids. This CDR3 is CAWSVARALRSYEQYF. The CDR3 region has the DNA TGTGCCTGGAGTGTAGCCAGGGCCCTTAGGTCCTACGAGCAGTACTTC.

This clone was observed a single time. The J gene is TRBJ1-4, the V gene TRBV27; D unclear. Germline V CDR1 and CDR2: MNHEY, SMNVEV (reference sequence). V lost 2 bases to trimming and J lost 4 bases, with 14 bases between them. The CDR3 covers 16 residues. Here the CDR3 reads CASSLHRRLSNEKLFF. The DNA of the CDR3 is TGTGCCAGCAGTTTACATCGTCGTCTGAGTAATGAAAAACTGTTTTTT.

In its sample, this clone was seen once. V gene TRBV4-1 combines with J gene TRBJ1-2; the D is unclear. Germline loops: CDR1 MGHRA, CDR2 YSYEKL. The length of the CDR3 is 19 residues. Trimming pared 0 bases from V and 4 bases from J, leaving 24 bases between. The CDR3, as DNA: TGCGCCAGCAGCCAAGATGGGAGGCCGGGTGGGGTTTGCTCCTATGGCTACACCTTC. It codes for CASSQDGRPGGVCSYGYTF.

This chain uses TRBV19 with TRBJ2-3, with TRBD1 identical over 8 bases. The V gene end was trimmed by 5 bases and the J gene end by 6 bases; junction bases not matched to a gene: 4. The CDR3 loop spans 13 amino acids. The germline gives CDR1 LNHDA, CDR2 SQIVND (reference sequence). CDR3 sequence: CASSDRGVDTQYF. CDR3 nucleotides: TGTGCCAGTAGTGACAGGGGTGTGGATACGCAGTATTTT.

The chain couples TRBV5-1 to TRBJ1-4; TRBD1 aligns across 8 bases. The CDR3 extends over 15 amino acids. Germline CDR1 SGHRS, CDR2 YFSETQ. V was clipped by 4 bases and J by 5 bases; unmatched bases: 7. The CDR3 region is CASSGSGGANEKLFF. The CDR3 DNA reads as TGCGCCAGCAGCGGCTCAGGGGGCGCGAATGAAAAACTGTTTTTT.

The chain is built from TRBV4-1 and TRBJ2-5; 11 nucleotides agree with TRBD2. Germline CDR1 is MGHRA and CDR2 is YSYEKL. This CDR3 has 18 amino acids. V lost 1 base and J lost 4; bases outside the gene matches: 11. CDR3 bases: TGCGCCAGCAGCCAAGGCCCCTTAGCGGGAGGGCCGGGAGAGACCCAGTACTTC. It yields the protein CASSQGPLAGGPGETQYF.

This chain uses TRBV18 with TRBJ2-7, with 14 bases aligning to TRBD2. The CDR3 has 16 amino acids. V was clipped by 5 bases and J by 5 bases; unmatched bases: 8. CDR1 is KGHSH, CDR2 LQKENI, per germline. CDR3 in DNA: TGTGCCAGCTCAAACACCGGGACTAGCGGGAGCCACGAGCAGTACTTC. Its translation: CASSNTGTSGSHEQYF.

V gene TRBV7-9 combines with J gene TRBJ2-6; D unclear. V lost 5 bases and J 4 bases, leaving 9 bases between the germline ends. In germline, CDR1 is SEHNR, CDR2 FQNEAQ (reference sequence). The CDR3 is 14 residues long. The DNA of the CDR3 is TGTGCCAGCAGCCTAACTATGGGGGCCAACGTCCTGACTTTC. It encodes CASSLTMGANVLTF.